Sequencing of this T cell receptor (beta chain) was carried out in a study of cytomegalovirus exposure and HLA in healthy donors. The PCR made use of 60 Vbeta and 13 Jbeta primers. Measured with immunoSEQ multiplex PCR; TCRdb has only the in-frame clones, and not every one. The repertoire holds some 100,000 clones, with approximately 85% as singletons. This CDR3 region has 17 residues. Trimming at V came to 0 bases and at J to 5 bases, leaving 10 bases not matched to a gene. Germline CDR1 LGHNA, CDR2 YSLEER. V usage is TRBV4-3 and J usage is TRBJ2-7; 10 bases agree with TRBD2. This TCR was recovered from a man between 25 and 39 years old in good health and CMV-seronegative. Sample: PBMCs. The CDR3 coding sequence is TGCGCCAGCAGCCAAGACCGAGATAGCGGGAGGTTCCACGAGCAGTACTTC. This sequence encodes CASSQDRDSGRFHEQYF.